The sequence of this T cell receptor (beta chain) was determined in a study of glioma-infiltrating T cells after dendritic cell vaccination. Overall study: Monocyte-derived dendritic cells, cultured seven days with IL-4 and GM-CSF, were pulsed with autologous tumor lysate.

In the case of this clone: The antigen remains undetermined.

Primers: 60 V beta forward and 13 J beta reverse. Assay: immunoSEQ multiplex PCR; the TCRdb copy retains only in-frame clones and omits some. The table has roughly 23,000 clones, 75% to 85% seen once; the top ten hold roughly 34%. General study results and limits: Longer survival after dendritic cell vaccination followed higher pretreatment TIL content. TCR clonality showed no direct relationship with survival.

This CDR3 has 12 amino acids. Germline V lookup: CDR1 SQVTM, CDR2 ANQGSEA. Trimming pared 6 bases from V and 6 bases from J, leaving 14 bases between. The origin of this receptor is a human donor with glioblastoma. V is TRBV29-1 and J is TRBJ1-2, with TRBD1 as a possible D gene (6 bases). The sequencing used blood, collected before dendritic cell vaccination. The CDR3 reads CSVITGSDGYTF. The CDR3 DNA is TGCAGCGTGATTACAGGGTCTGATGGCTACACCTTC.